This T cell receptor beta chain is drawn from a study of T cell changes during pregnancy in multiple sclerosis. The method was immunoSEQ multiplex PCR; TCRdb's version includes in-frame clones alone and lacks a portion of them. The sample yields approximately 48,000 clones, approximately 90% seen once. The CDR3 is made up of 13 amino acids. The V gene end was trimmed by 5 bases and the J gene end by 5 bases; junction bases not matched to a gene: 4. Germline loops: CDR1 SEHNR, CDR2 FQNEAQ (reference sequence). The source is a female donor with multiple sclerosis, enrolled in a pregnancy study. The sample in question was CD4+ T cells from peripheral blood mononuclear cells, obtained after pregnancy. The rearrangement links TRBV7-9 to TRBJ1-1, with 8 nucleotides matching TRBD1. In DNA, the CDR3 is TGTGCCAGCAGCCGGACAGGGTTGACTGAAGCTTTCTTT. Protein: CASSRTGLTEAFF.